The present T cell receptor beta chain was sequenced within a study of blood T cell repertoires in COVID-19. Participants, roughly 18 to 89 years old, spanned more than 20 US areas. Assay: immunoSEQ multiplex PCR; the TCRdb copy retains only in-frame clones and omits some. The table shows fewer than 350,000 clones, with approximately 85% occurring only once. Germline V CDR1 and CDR2: MNHEY, SVGAGI. V gave up 7 bases and J gave up 3 bases; unmatched junction bases: 6. There are 14 residues in the CDR3. The chain links TRBV6-5 to TRBJ1-1; the match to TRBD1 covers 9 bases. The TCR comes from a man aged 30-40 years who had recovered from COVID-19. The specimen sequenced was PBMCs or T cells enriched from blood (not recorded which). CDR3: CASIIGQGYTEAFF. The CDR3, as DNA: TGTGCCAGCATTATCGGACAGGGGTACACTGAAGCTTTCTTT.